A selection of T cell receptor beta chains follows, all from one sample in a study of T-cell reconstitution after alpha-beta-depleted transplantation in children. Each CDR3 protein is one row after TCRdb ran MiXCR on the PCR reads. Altogether around 200,000 distinct CDR3 sequences are present, roughly 6.8% being singletons, with the ten largest covering around 3%. Sequencing was performed on PBMCs from the stem cell graft donor, taken from the stem cell graft. These receptors originate from a human donor who donated a stem cell graft to a child with Wiskott-Aldrich syndrome. The CDR3 runs from the conserved cysteine through the conserved F or W. The order of the fields is V gene, clone size, J gene, D gene, CDR3 protein, CDR3 DNA. D genes are given only for firm matches. Clone size appears in some rows only: once, few, many, or a class for an expanded clone.

TRBV12-3/TRBV12-4	many	TRBJ2-7	-	CASSKHYEQYF	TGTGCCAGCAGTAAACACTACGAGCAGTACTTC
TRBV4-2	many	TRBJ2-2	TRBD1	CASSQQGAGELFF	TGTGCCAGCAGCCAACAGGGGGCCGGGGAGCTGTTTTTT
TRBV4-3	many	TRBJ2-2	-	CASSQDGVSGELFF	TGCGCCAGCAGCCAAGATGGAGTCTCCGGGGAGCTGTTTTTT
TRBV10-3	many	TRBJ2-1	-	CAISVWRDIDEQFF	TGTGCCATCAGTGTGTGGCGGGATATCGATGAGCAGTTCTTC
TRBV5-8	many	TRBJ2-1	TRBD2	CASSLGLAVYNEQFF	TGTGCCAGCAGCCTGGGACTAGCGGTCTACAATGAGCAGTTCTTC
TRBV20-1	many	TRBJ2-3	-	CSARGGAQGDTQYF	TGCAGTGCCCGAGGGGGGGCCCAGGGAGATACGCAGTATTTT
TRBV20-1	many	TRBJ2-3	TRBD2	CSARQPSGSGDTQYF	TGCAGTGCTAGACAGCCTAGCGGGAGCGGGGATACGCAGTATTTT
TRBV6-1	many	TRBJ1-6	TRBD1	CASSGIRAGGLSLINSPLHF	TGTGCCAGCAGTGGTATTAGGGCAGGGGGCCTAAGCCTTATCAATTCACCCCTCCACTTT
TRBV30	-	TRBJ2-1	-	CAWSKMWGEDSNEQFF	TGTGCCTGGAGCAAAATGTGGGGGGAGGATAGCAATGAGCAGTTCTTC
TRBV24-1	many	TRBJ2-4	-	CATMEKNIQYF	TGTGCCACCATGGAAAAAAACATTCAGTACTTC
TRBV20-1	many	TRBJ1-1	TRBD1	CSARRQGGIEAFF	TGCAGTGCTAGACGGCAGGGGGGAATTGAAGCTTTCTTT
TRBV15	few	TRBJ2-2	-	CATSRDLRSVQPGAGELFF	TGTGCCACCAGCAGAGATCTTCGATCAGTACAGCCGGGGGCCGGGGAGCTGTTTTTT
TRBV6-2/TRBV6-3	many	TRBJ2-7	-	CASRKATGHEQYF	TGTGCCAGCAGAAAGGCCACAGGGCACGAGCAGTACTTC
TRBV10-3	many	TRBJ2-7	-	CAISESGDEQYF	TGTGCCATCAGTGAGTCTGGGGACGAGCAGTACTTC
TRBV27	many	TRBJ1-2	TRBD1	CASSARQGLSQDGYTF	TGTGCCAGCAGTGCACGACAGGGACTTTCCCAGGATGGCTACACCTTC
TRBV12-3/TRBV12-4	many	TRBJ1-4	-	CASSGGWDGYEKLFF	TGTGCCAGCAGCGGGGGGTGGGACGGTTATGAAAAACTGTTTTTT
TRBV3-1	many	TRBJ1-5	-	CASSRTGNQPQHF	TGTGCCAGCAGCCGCACAGGGAATCAGCCCCAGCATTTT
TRBV29-1	many	TRBJ1-2	-	CSVYRDMNYGYTF	TGCAGCGTCTACAGGGATATGAACTATGGCTACACCTTC
TRBV11-2	many	TRBJ2-5	-	CASSPNSQETQYF	TGTGCCAGCAGCCCGAATTCCCAAGAGACCCAGTACTTC
TRBV25-1	few	TRBJ1-2	-	CASSPGWGGGYTF	TGTGCCAGCAGCCCCGGGTGGGGTGGTGGCTACACCTTC
TRBV7-9	many	TRBJ2-7	TRBD1	CARGGPRTGETYEQYF	TGTGCCAGGGGGGGGCCTAGGACAGGGGAAACCTACGAGCAGTACTTC
TRBV6-5	many	TRBJ2-7	TRBD2	CASTAGLAGLEQYF	TGTGCCAGCACCGCGGGACTAGCGGGGCTCGAGCAGTACTTC
TRBV15	many	TRBJ2-1	-	CATSRLGLNYFYNEQFF	TGTGCCACCAGCAGGTTGGGACTGAACTATTTCTACAATGAGCAGTTCTTC
TRBV11-2	few	TRBJ2-7	TRBD2	CASSPKPHSGRSSYEQYF	TGTGCCAGCAGCCCGAAGCCCCATAGCGGGAGGTCGTCCTACGAGCAGTACTTC
TRBV4-3	-	TRBJ1-5	-	CASSQDWGSLWPQHF	TGCGCCAGCAGCCAAGATTGGGGCAGTCTTTGGCCCCAGCATTTT
TRBV7-8	many	TRBJ1-6	-	CASSLLRVGSPLHF	TGTGCCAGCAGCTTATTACGGGTGGGTTCACCCCTCCACTTT
TRBV6-5	many	TRBJ1-2	-	CASSYSGSYGYTF	TGTGCCAGCAGTTACTCTGGGTCCTACGGCTACACCTTC
TRBV5-1	many	TRBJ2-1	-	CASSPTPSSYNEQFF	TGCGCCAGCAGCCCGACGCCGAGCTCCTACAATGAGCAGTTCTTC
TRBV19	many	TRBJ1-5	-	CASSIRERGEQPQHF	TGTGCCAGTAGTATTAGGGAGAGGGGGGAACAGCCCCAGCATTTT
TRBV12-3/TRBV12-4	-	TRBJ2-2	TRBD1	CACSVSFGTGGSGAGELFF	TGTGCCTGCTCTGTATCCTTCGGGACAGGGGGCAGTGGGGCCGGGGAGCTGTTTTTT
TRBV4-1	-	TRBJ2-1	TRBD2	CASSGTSGGADEQFF	TGCGCCAGCAGCGGGACTAGCGGGGGGGCGGATGAGCAGTTCTTC
TRBV20-1	many	TRBJ1-2	TRBD1	CSASKGAGGYTF	TGCAGTGCTAGTAAGGGGGCGGGTGGCTACACCTTC
TRBV10-3	many	TRBJ2-7	TRBD2	CAISESGRGDEQYF	TGTGCCATCAGTGAGTCGGGGCGGGGGGACGAGCAGTACTTC
TRBV20-1	many	TRBJ2-7	-	CSAKDRSHEQYF	TGCAGTGCTAAAGACAGGTCCCACGAGCAGTACTTC
TRBV9	few	TRBJ2-2	TRBD2	CASSVGWGGVPTGELFF	TGTGCCAGCAGCGTAGGATGGGGGGGAGTACCCACCGGGGAGCTGTTTTTT
TRBV12-3/TRBV12-4	many	TRBJ2-1	-	CASRSVVGDSNEQFF	TGTGCCAGCAGATCAGTAGTGGGGGATAGCAATGAGCAGTTCTTC
TRBV2	-	TRBJ1-6	-	CASRPLQPNSPLHF	TGTGCCAGCAGACCACTCCAGCCAAACTCACCCCTCCACTTT
TRBV29-1	many	TRBJ1-1	-	CSVGYNLGTEAFF	TGCAGCGTTGGATACAACCTGGGCACTGAAGCTTTCTTT
TRBV29-1	many	TRBJ2-1	-	CSAGRDEQFF	TGCAGCGCCGGAAGGGATGAGCAGTTCTTC
TRBV12-3/TRBV12-4	many	TRBJ2-1	-	CASRKEQNVYNEQFF	TGTGCCAGCAGAAAAGAACAAAACGTCTACAATGAGCAGTTCTTC
TRBV5-4	few	TRBJ2-3	-	CASSLALSGPGGNTQYF	TGTGCCAGCAGCTTGGCCCTTAGCGGTCCAGGCGGTAATACGCAGTATTTT
TRBV12-3/TRBV12-4	many	TRBJ2-7	TRBD1	CASRPTGGNEQYF	TGTGCCAGCAGACCCACAGGGGGAAACGAGCAGTACTTC
TRBV20-1	-	TRBJ2-7	TRBD2	CSATPLAGSSYEQYF	TGCAGTGCTACCCCTTTAGCGGGCAGCTCCTACGAGCAGTACTTC
TRBV6-1	many	TRBJ1-6	-	CASSGQDTYNSPLHF	TGTGCCAGCAGTGGCCAGGACACTTATAATTCACCCCTCCACTTT
TRBV12-3/TRBV12-4	many	TRBJ1-6	-	CASSLLGWNSPLHF	TGTGCCAGCAGTTTACTAGGGTGGAATTCACCCCTCCACTTT
TRBV29-1	many	TRBJ2-7	-	CSVVPSSSYEQYF	TGCAGCGTTGTTCCTTCCAGCTCCTACGAGCAGTACTTC
TRBV7-8	few	TRBJ2-3	-	CASTLAGAGRDTQYF	TGTGCCAGCACCCTGGCCGGGGCCGGCCGTGATACGCAGTATTTT
TRBV5-1	-	TRBJ2-7	TRBD1	CASSWGRDRREQYF	TGCGCCAGCAGCTGGGGCCGGGACAGACGCGAGCAGTACTTC
TRBV12-3/TRBV12-4	many	TRBJ2-6	TRBD1	CASSFPGRTGSGANVLTF	TGTGCCAGCAGTTTCCCCGGCCGGACAGGCTCTGGGGCCAACGTCCTGACTTTC
TRBV29-1	few	TRBJ2-5	-	CSVGRVQETQYF	TGCAGCGTCGGTCGGGTGCAAGAGACCCAGTACTTC
TRBV20-1	many	TRBJ2-5	TRBD1	CSVPGQVKETQYF	TGCAGTGTCCCCGGACAGGTCAAGGAGACCCAGTACTTC
TRBV10-3	many	TRBJ2-4	-	CAISKSGTGKNIQYF	TGTGCCATCAGCAAAAGCGGGACAGGCAAAAACATTCAGTACTTC
TRBV7-7	few	TRBJ2-5	-	CASSLPVGGETQYF	TGTGCCAGCAGCTTACCAGTAGGGGGGGAGACCCAGTACTTC
TRBV20-1	many	TRBJ1-2	-	CSASLRNYGYTF	TGCAGTGCTAGTCTCCGAAACTATGGCTACACCTTC